Listed here are 9 T cell receptor beta chains from one sample, sequenced in a study of STAT5B mutations in CD4+ large granular lymphocyte leukemia (dated by TCRdb to between 2021 and 2024). Libraries were made using the immunoSEQ multiplex PCR assay. The clones in this table, taken by TCRdb from immuneACCESS, are in-frame only. Not every clone is retained; where verified, under half of the shortfall comes from an unresolved V gene, and the cause of the rest is unknown. The sample table records under 35,000 clones; around 67% of these occur just once. The ten most abundant clones make up around 1.7% of the sample. Sequencing was carried out using CD4+ T cells from blood buffy coats. These receptors were taken from a human donor in good health.

The V call is TRBV5-5, the J call TRBJ2-7; 9 bases match TRBD2. Germline CDR1 is SGHKS and CDR2 is YYEKEE (reference sequence). The J segment lost 3 bases and the V segment lost 1 base, leaving 11 bases of the junction unmatched. The CDR3 covers 17 residues. The CDR3 DNA is TGTGCCAGCAGCTTGATGGCTAGCGGGGCTAATCTCTACGAGCAGTACTTC. Encoded protein: CASSLMASGANLYEQYF.

The genes are TRBV10-1 and TRBJ2-2; 7 bases are a match to TRBD2. V shed 5 bases, J shed 1 base, and the junction held 1 base outside the gene matches. Looked up from germline, CDR1 is WNHNN and CDR2 is SYGVQD (reference sequence). The length of the CDR3 is 14 residues. In DNA form, the CDR3 reads TGCGCCAGCAGTAGCGGGGTGAACACCGGGGAGCTGTTTTTT. Its translation: CASSSGVNTGELFF.

The chain employs TRBV4-1 and TRBJ1-4; no reliable D call. V shed 5 bases and J shed 7 bases, with 17 bases lying between them. This CDR3 comprises 15 residues. Per the germline V gene, CDR1 is MGHRA and CDR2 is YSYEKL. The CDR3 protein is CASSYTTVSVEKLFF. CDR3 in DNA: TGCGCCAGCAGCTACACGACGGTCTCAGTTGAAAAACTGTTTTTT.

The V call is TRBV9, the J call TRBJ2-3; D ambiguous. This CDR3 is built from 12 residues. The germline V gene has CDR1 SGDLS and CDR2 YYNGEE. The V end was cut by 4 bases, the J end by 2 bases, with 5 bases between. The CDR3 sequence is CASSPYTDTQYF. The DNA for the CDR3 is TGTGCCAGCAGCCCGTACACAGATACGCAGTATTTT.

This chain links TRBV9 with TRBJ1-6, with unresolved D. Germline CDR1 reads SGDLS; CDR2 reads YYNGEE. Deletions cut 0 bases from V and 5 bases from J, with 6 bases between. The CDR3 has 14 residues. The CDR3 nucleotides read TGTGCCAGCAGCGTAGGGGCAGATAATTCACCCCTCCACTTT. Protein: CASSVGADNSPLHF.

V gene TRBV6-5 combines with J gene TRBJ2-6; D is uncertain. Trimming removed 7 bases at V and 1 base at J, with 8 bases between. CDR3 length: 14 residues. Germline V gene lookup returns CDR1 MNHEY and CDR2 SVGAGI. The CDR3 sequence: CASKLSSGANVLTF. The DNA for the CDR3 is TGTGCCAGCAAACTCTCTTCTGGGGCCAACGTCCTGACTTTC.

J is TRBJ2-7 and V is TRBV7-3, with 12 bases lining up with TRBD2. This CDR3 comprises 15 residues. Trimming cost V 4 bases and J 3 bases; bases outside gene matches: 4. Germline CDR1 is SGHTA and CDR2 is FQGTGA. The CDR3 loop is CASSSSGGAFYEQYF. The CDR3, as DNA: TGTGCCAGCAGCTCTAGCGGGGGGGCTTTCTACGAGCAGTACTTC.

This CDR3 reads CASSSGPVPQYF. The CDR3 nucleotides read TGTGCCAGCAGCTCGGGACCCGTCCCGCAGTATTTT. The genes are TRBV7-2 and TRBJ2-3, with D perhaps TRBD1 or TRBD2 (5 bases each). The CDR3 has 12 residues. The V end was cut by 4 bases, the J end by 10 bases, with 12 bases between. Germline V gene sequence: CDR1 SGHTA, CDR2 FQGNSA. The whole variable domain, filled in from reference TRBV7-2 and TRBJ2-3, reads GAGVSQSPSNKVTEKGKDVELRCDPISGHTALYWYRQSLGQGLEFLIYFQGNSAPDKSGLPSDRFSAERTGGSVSTLTIQRTQQEDSAVYLCASSSGPVPQYFGPGTRLTVL.

The rearrangement joins TRBV29-1 to TRBJ1-2; D might be TRBD1 (6 bases). The ends were cut back, 7 bases at V and 6 bases at J, with 18 bases in the middle. Germline loops: CDR1 SQVTM, CDR2 ANQGSEA. The CDR3 sequence is 13 residues long. For the CDR3, the DNA is TGCAGCGCCCAAGGGACAAGGGTGGATGGCTACACCTTC. Its protein product is CSAQGTRVDGYTF. The full variable domain, rest sourced from reference TRBV29-1 and TRBJ1-2, is SAVISQKPSRDICQRGTSLTIQCQVDSQVTMMFWYRQQPGQSLTLIATANQGSEATYESGFVIDKFPISRPNLTFSTLTVSNMSPEDSSIYLCSAQGTRVDGYTFGSGTRLTVV.